This is a list of T cell receptor beta chains from one sample in a study of T-cell memory formation after mild COVID-19. MiXCR, run by TCRdb on the 5' RACE reads, gives a single entry per CDR3 protein. Here the sample spans 100,000 or so distinct CDR3 sequences, over 8.5% being singletons. The sample taken for sequencing was PBMCs or a T cell subset sorted from them (not recorded which). The receptors originated from a man aged 18 to 30 who had mild COVID-19 (a few samples of this study predate the infection). Cell type and time point are not known. Each CDR3 is given with its conserved first and last residue. The order of the fields is clone size, D gene, J gene, V gene, CDR3 length, CDR3 DNA, CDR3 protein. The D gene is left open where the match is weak. Part of the rows lack a size; the others show once, few, many or a class for expanded clones.

few,NA,TRBJ1-4,TRBV6-1,15,TGTGCCAGCAGTGAAAGGTGGCAGGGATTTGAAAAACTGTTTTTT,CASSERWQGFEKLFF
NA,TRBD1,TRBJ2-5,TRBV11-2,15,TGTGCCAGCAGCCGGGGACAGGCTAACCAAGAGACCCAGTACTTC,CASSRGQANQETQYF
NA,TRBD2,TRBJ2-6,TRBV28,15,TGTGCCAGCAGTTCCGGGGGGACTGGGGCCAACGTCCTGACTTTC,CASSSGGTGANVLTF
few,NA,TRBJ2-7,TRBV27,11,TGTGCCAGCAGTCCCGGCACTGAGCAGTACTTC,CASSPGTEQYF
few,NA,TRBJ1-2,TRBV27,14,TGTGCCAGCAGTTTAGATCCAGGAGCCTATGGCTACACCTTC,CASSLDPGAYGYTF
few,NA,TRBJ1-5,TRBV7-9,15,TGTGCCAGCAGCTTAGGTAGGGGGGCTGATCAGCCCCAGCATTTT,CASSLGRGADQPQHF
NA,TRBD2,TRBJ2-5,TRBV7-2,14,TGTGCCAGCAGCCTTGGACTAGCCTGGGAGACCCAGTACTTC,CASSLGLAWETQYF
NA,NA,TRBJ2-7,TRBV7-9,11,TGTGCCAGCAGCTTGGGGGCCGTGCAGTACTTC,CASSLGAVQYF
NA,NA,TRBJ2-7,TRBV20-1,14,TGCAGTGCTGACAGCCAAGCTAGCGCGGGGGAGCAGTACTTC,CSADSQASAGEQYF
NA,NA,TRBJ1-1,TRBV6-6,12,TGTGCCAGCAGCCCCACCGCGGCTGAAGCTTTCTTT,CASSPTAAEAFF
NA,NA,TRBJ2-1,TRBV6-2/TRBV6-3,14,TGTGCCAGCAGTTACCCCCTACTCTTCAATGAGCAGTTCTTC,CASSYPLLFNEQFF
NA,TRBD2,TRBJ2-7,TRBV4-2,15,TGTGCCAGCAGCCAAGAGGCTAGCGGACCCTACGAGCAGTACTTC,CASSQEASGPYEQYF
few,NA,TRBJ2-6,TRBV29-1,14,TGCAGCGTTTACCAGGGGGGTGGGGCCAACGTCCTGACTTTC,CSVYQGGGANVLTF
few,NA,TRBJ2-3,TRBV20-1,15,TGCAGTGCTCGGGTATCGGGATTGGGCACAGATACGCAGTATTTT,CSARVSGLGTDTQYF
many,NA,TRBJ1-1,TRBV6-5,14,TGTGCCAGCAGTTATGGGGTACTGAACACTGAAGCTTTCTTT,CASSYGVLNTEAFF
few,NA,TRBJ2-2,TRBV11-1,17,TGTGCCAGCAGCCTCGGCAGGGGAATGGTAAACACCGGGGAGCTGTTTTTT,CASSLGRGMVNTGELFF
few,NA,TRBJ2-3,TRBV6-5,14,TGTGCCAGCAGTTACTCGACGGTCACAGATACGCAGTATTTT,CASSYSTVTDTQYF
NA,NA,TRBJ2-1,TRBV5-4,15,TGTGCCAGCTGGCTCGGCGGAGACTCCTACAATGAGCAGTTCTTC,CASWLGGDSYNEQFF
NA,NA,TRBJ2-1,TRBV11-2,13,TGTGCCAGCAGCCTCGGGACATTGAATGAGCAGTTCTTC,CASSLGTLNEQFF
NA,TRBD1,TRBJ1-4,TRBV27,14,TGTGCCAGCAGTTCAGACAGGGGGGACTCTGTGCTGTTTTTT,CASSSDRGDSVLFF
NA,NA,TRBJ2-7,TRBV6-6,12,TGTGCCAGCAGTTCAGGAAGCAGGGAGCAGTACTTC,CASSSGSREQYF
few,TRBD1,TRBJ1-3,TRBV5-1,15,TGCGCCAGCAGCTTGGACAGCTACCAGGGGGACACCATATATTTT,CASSLDSYQGDTIYF
few,NA,TRBJ2-1,TRBV7-9,14,TGTGCCAGCAGCCCCCCTGTGGCCTACAATGAGCAGTTCTTC,CASSPPVAYNEQFF
NA,TRBD2,TRBJ2-3,TRBV6-5,16,TGTGCCAGCAGTTACTATACTAGCGGGGGCACAGATACGCAGTATTTT,CASSYYTSGGTDTQYF
NA,NA,TRBJ2-7,TRBV20-1,13,TGCAGTGCGGAAGGACAGAGCTCCTACGAGCAGTACTTC,CSAEGQSSYEQYF
NA,NA,TRBJ2-3,TRBV6-1,17,TGTGCCAGCAGTGAAGAGGGGGTTTGGCGGAGCACAGATACGCAGTATTTT,CASSEEGVWRSTDTQYF
NA,NA,TRBJ2-7,TRBV4-2,13,TGTGCCAGCAGCCCTGAGGGAGCCCACGAGCAGTACTTC,CASSPEGAHEQYF
many,NA,TRBJ2-5,TRBV5-5,13,TGTGCCAGCATCTTGGACACACAAGAGACCCAGTACTTC,CASILDTQETQYF
medium-sized,NA,TRBJ2-5,TRBV6-6,15,TGTGCCAGCAGACTTAAGTTGACGTCCCAAGAGACCCAGTACTTC,CASRLKLTSQETQYF
many,NA,TRBJ2-3,TRBV12-3/TRBV12-4,15,TGTGCCAGCAGTCCTCATCTGTATAGCACAGATACGCAGTATTTT,CASSPHLYSTDTQYF
NA,TRBD1,TRBJ1-2,TRBV6-2/TRBV6-3,17,TGTGCCAGCAGTTACTCCGAGACAGGGGGCCCCAACTATGGCTACACCTTC,CASSYSETGGPNYGYTF
NA,NA,TRBJ2-5,TRBV6-5,14,TGTGCCAGCAGTCCCTTATCGTCCCAAGAGACCCAGTACTTC,CASSPLSSQETQYF
few,NA,TRBJ2-4,TRBV7-9,12,TGTGCCAGCATCGACTCCGGGAACATTCAGTACTTC,CASIDSGNIQYF
NA,NA,TRBJ1-1,TRBV20-1,14,TGCAGTGCCCGCAACCCGGTAGTGAACACTGAAGCTTTCTTT,CSARNPVVNTEAFF
NA,NA,TRBJ2-5,TRBV6-2/TRBV6-3,12,TGTGCCAGCAGTTACTCTTCAGAGACCCAGTACTTC,CASSYSSETQYF
few,TRBD1,TRBJ1-2,TRBV7-9,13,TGTGCCAGCAGCTTGGACAGGGGGACTGGCTACACCTTC,CASSLDRGTGYTF
few,TRBD1,TRBJ2-1,TRBV5-1,16,TGCGCCAGCAGCTCCACGGGACAGGGCTTCCGCAATGAGCAGTTCTTC,CASSSTGQGFRNEQFF
many,TRBD1,TRBJ2-7,TRBV4-1,16,TGCGCCAGCAGCCAAGATCTGACAGGGATCGTCTACGAGCAGTACTTC,CASSQDLTGIVYEQYF
NA,NA,TRBJ1-5,TRBV6-5,13,TGTGCCAGCAGTTATGGTCCCAATCAGCCCCAGCATTTT,CASSYGPNQPQHF